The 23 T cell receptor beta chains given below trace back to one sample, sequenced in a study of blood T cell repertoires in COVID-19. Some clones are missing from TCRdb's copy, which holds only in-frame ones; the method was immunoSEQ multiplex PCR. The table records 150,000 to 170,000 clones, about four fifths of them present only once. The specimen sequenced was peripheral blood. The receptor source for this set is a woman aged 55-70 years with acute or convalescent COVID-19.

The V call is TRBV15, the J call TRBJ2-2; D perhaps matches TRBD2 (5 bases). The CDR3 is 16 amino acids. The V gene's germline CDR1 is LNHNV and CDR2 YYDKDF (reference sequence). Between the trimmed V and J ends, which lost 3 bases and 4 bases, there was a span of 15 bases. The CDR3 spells CATSSRDLLLTGELFF. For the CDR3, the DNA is TGTGCCACCAGCAGCCGGGATCTTCTCCTCACCGGGGAGCTGTTTTTT.

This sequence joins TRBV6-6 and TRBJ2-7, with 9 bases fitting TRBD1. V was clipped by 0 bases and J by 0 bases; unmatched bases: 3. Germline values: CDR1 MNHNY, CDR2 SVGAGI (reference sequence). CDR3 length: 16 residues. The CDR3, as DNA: TGTGCCAGCAGTTACTCCGGGACAGGGTTCTCCTACGAGCAGTACTTC. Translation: CASSYSGTGFSYEQYF.

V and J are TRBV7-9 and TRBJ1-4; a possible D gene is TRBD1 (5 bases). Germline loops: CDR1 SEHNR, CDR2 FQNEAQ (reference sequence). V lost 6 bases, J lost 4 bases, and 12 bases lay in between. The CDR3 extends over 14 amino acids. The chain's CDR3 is CASSSTVLNEKLFF. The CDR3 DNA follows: TGTGCCAGCAGTTCGACAGTTCTTAATGAAAAACTGTTTTTT.

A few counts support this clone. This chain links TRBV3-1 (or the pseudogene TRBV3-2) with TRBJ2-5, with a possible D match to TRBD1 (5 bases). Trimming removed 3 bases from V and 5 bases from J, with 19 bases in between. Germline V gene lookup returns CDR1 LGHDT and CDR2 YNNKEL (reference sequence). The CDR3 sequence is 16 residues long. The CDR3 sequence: CASSHGMGNWGETQYF. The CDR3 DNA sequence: TGTGCCAGCAGCCATGGCATGGGGAATTGGGGCGAGACCCAGTACTTC.

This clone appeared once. This CDR3 is CASTGLPNTEAFF. The DNA of the CDR3 is TGTGCCAGCACCGGGTTACCGAACACTGAAGCTTTCTTT. This sequence joins TRBV28 and TRBJ1-1; D unresolved. The V gene's germline CDR1 is MDHEN and CDR2 SYDVKM. The CDR3 is 13 amino acids. The V end lost 7 bases, the J end lost 1 base, and 10 bases lay between the germline ends.

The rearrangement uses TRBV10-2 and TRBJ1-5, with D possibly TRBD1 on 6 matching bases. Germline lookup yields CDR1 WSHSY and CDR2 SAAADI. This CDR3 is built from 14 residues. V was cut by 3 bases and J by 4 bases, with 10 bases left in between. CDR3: CASSEAGENQPQHF. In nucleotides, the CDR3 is TGCGCCAGCAGTGAAGCAGGGGAGAATCAGCCCCAGCATTTT.

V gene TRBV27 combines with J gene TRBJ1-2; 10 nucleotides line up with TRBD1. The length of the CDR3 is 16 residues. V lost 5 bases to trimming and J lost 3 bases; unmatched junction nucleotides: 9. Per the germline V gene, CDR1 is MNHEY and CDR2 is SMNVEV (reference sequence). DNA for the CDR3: TGTGCCAGCAGTCTTCTCCGGACAGGGGGATACTATGGCTACACCTTC. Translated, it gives CASSLLRTGGYYGYTF.

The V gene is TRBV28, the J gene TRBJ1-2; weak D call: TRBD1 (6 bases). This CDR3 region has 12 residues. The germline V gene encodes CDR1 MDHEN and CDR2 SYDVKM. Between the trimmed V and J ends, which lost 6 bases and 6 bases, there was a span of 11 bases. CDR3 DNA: TGTGCCAGCAGGGTAAGACAGGATGGCTACACCTTC. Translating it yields CASRVRQDGYTF.

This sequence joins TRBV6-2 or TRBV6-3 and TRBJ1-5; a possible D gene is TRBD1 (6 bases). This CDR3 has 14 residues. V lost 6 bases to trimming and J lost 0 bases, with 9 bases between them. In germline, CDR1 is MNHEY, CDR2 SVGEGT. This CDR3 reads CASSRTDSNQPQHF. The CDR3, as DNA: TGTGCCAGCAGCCGGACAGATAGCAATCAGCCCCAGCATTTT.

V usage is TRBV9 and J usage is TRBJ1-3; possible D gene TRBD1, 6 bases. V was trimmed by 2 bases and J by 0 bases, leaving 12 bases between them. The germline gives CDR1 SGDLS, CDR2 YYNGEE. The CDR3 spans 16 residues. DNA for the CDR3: TGTGCCAGCAGCGTGTCCGGGACAAGCTCTGGAAACACCATATATTTT. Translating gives CASSVSGTSSGNTIYF.

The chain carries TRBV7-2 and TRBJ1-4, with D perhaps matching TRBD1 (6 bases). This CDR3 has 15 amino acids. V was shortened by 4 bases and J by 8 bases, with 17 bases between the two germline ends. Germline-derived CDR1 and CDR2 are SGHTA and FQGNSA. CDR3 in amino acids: CASSSTGQGREKLFF. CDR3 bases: TGTGCCAGCAGCTCGACCGGGCAGGGGCGGGAAAAACTGTTTTTT. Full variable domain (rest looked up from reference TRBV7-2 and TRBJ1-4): GAGVSQSPSNKVTEKGKDVELRCDPISGHTALYWYRQSLGQGLEFLIYFQGNSAPDKSGLPSDRFSAERTGGSVSTLTIQRTQQEDSAVYLCASSSTGQGREKLFFGSGTQLSVL.

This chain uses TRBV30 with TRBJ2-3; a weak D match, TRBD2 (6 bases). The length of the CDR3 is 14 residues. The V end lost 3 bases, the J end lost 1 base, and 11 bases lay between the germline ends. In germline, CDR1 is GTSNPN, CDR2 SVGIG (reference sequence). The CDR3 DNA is TGTGCCTGGAGAGAGGGAGGACGCACAGATACGCAGTATTTT. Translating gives CAWREGGRTDTQYF.

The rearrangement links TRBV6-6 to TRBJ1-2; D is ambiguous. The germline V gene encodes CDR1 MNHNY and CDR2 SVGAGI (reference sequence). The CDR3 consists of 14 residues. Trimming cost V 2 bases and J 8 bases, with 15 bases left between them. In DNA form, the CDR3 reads TGTGCCAGCAGTTACGTCGGCGGTGGCGTCGGCTACACCTTC. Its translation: CASSYVGGGVGYTF.

Here the CDR3 reads CASSYSTGQGDSYNSPLHF. CDR3 DNA sequence: TGTGCCAGCAGTTACTCGACGGGACAGGGAGACTCCTATAATTCACCCCTCCACTTT. The rearrangement links TRBV6-2 or TRBV6-3 to TRBJ1-6; 9 bases map to TRBD1. The CDR3 is 19 residues long. The germline gives CDR1 MNHEY, CDR2 SVGEGT. Trimming cost V 0 bases and J 0 bases; bases outside gene matches: 6.

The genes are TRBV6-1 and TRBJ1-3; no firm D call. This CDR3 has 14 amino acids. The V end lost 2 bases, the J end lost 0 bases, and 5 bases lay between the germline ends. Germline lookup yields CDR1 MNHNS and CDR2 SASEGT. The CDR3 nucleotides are TGTGCCAGCAGTGAACGGAGCTCTGGAAACACCATATATTTT. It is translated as CASSERSSGNTIYF.

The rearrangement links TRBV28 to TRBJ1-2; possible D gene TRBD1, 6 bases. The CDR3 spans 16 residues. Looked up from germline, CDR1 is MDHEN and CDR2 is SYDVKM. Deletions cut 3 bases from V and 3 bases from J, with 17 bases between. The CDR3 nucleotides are TGTGCCAGCAGTTTCGGCGGGGGCAGGACTTACTATGGCTACACCTTC. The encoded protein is CASSFGGGRTYYGYTF.

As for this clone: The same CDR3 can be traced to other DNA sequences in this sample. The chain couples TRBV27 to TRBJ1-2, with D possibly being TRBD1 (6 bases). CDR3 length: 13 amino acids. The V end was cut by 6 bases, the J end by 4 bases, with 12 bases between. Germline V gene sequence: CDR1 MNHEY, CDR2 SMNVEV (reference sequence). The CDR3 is CASRPTGFYGYTF. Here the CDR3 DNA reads TGTGCCAGCAGACCAACAGGGTTCTATGGCTACACCTTC.

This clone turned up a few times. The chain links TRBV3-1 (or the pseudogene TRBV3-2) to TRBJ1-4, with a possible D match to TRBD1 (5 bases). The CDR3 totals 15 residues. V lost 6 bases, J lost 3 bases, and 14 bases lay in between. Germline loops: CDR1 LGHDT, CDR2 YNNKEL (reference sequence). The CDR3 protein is CASRPEWGANEKLFF. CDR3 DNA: TGTGCCAGCAGGCCCGAATGGGGGGCTAATGAAAAACTGTTTTTT.

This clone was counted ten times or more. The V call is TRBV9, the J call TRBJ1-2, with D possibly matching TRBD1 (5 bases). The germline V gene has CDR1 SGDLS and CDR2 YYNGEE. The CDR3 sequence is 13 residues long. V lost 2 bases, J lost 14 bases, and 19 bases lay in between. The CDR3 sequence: CASSVGGSRLATF. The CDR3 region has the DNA TGTGCCAGCAGCGTTGGGGGGTCCCGACTTGCGACCTTC.

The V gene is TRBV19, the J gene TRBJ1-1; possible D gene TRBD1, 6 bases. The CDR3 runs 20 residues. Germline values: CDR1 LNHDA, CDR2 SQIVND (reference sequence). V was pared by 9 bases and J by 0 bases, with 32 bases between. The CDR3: CASTPFYPQGRRQVNTEAFF. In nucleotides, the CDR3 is TGTGCCAGCACACCTTTTTATCCACAGGGTAGGAGGCAGGTGAACACTGAAGCTTTCTTT.

This CDR3 reads CASSPYRSTDTQYF. The DNA for the CDR3 is TGTGCCAGCAGTCCTTACCGGAGCACAGATACGCAGTATTTT. This chain uses TRBV27 with TRBJ2-3; D call uncertain. The CDR3 length is 14 residues. Germline V gives CDR1 MNHEY, CDR2 SMNVEV (reference sequence). Trimming shortened V by 5 bases and J by 0 bases, and 9 bases separated the two germline ends.

The CDR3 reads CASSTGGYGNYGYTF. The CDR3 nucleotides read TGTGCCAGCAGCACGGGGGGGTACGGTAACTATGGCTACACCTTC. The chain carries TRBV9 and TRBJ1-2; a weak D match, TRBD1 (5 bases). Trimming took off 4 bases at V and 1 base at J, with 14 bases between the two ends. Germline CDR1 reads SGDLS; CDR2 reads YYNGEE. The CDR3 is 15 amino acids.

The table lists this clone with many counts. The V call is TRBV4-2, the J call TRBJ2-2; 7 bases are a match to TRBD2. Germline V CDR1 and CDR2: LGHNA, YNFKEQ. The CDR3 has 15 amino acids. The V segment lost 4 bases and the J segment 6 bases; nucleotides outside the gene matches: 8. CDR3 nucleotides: TGTGCCAGCAGCCCGACTAGCCCCTTGGCCGGGGAGCTGTTTTTT. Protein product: CASSPTSPLAGELFF.